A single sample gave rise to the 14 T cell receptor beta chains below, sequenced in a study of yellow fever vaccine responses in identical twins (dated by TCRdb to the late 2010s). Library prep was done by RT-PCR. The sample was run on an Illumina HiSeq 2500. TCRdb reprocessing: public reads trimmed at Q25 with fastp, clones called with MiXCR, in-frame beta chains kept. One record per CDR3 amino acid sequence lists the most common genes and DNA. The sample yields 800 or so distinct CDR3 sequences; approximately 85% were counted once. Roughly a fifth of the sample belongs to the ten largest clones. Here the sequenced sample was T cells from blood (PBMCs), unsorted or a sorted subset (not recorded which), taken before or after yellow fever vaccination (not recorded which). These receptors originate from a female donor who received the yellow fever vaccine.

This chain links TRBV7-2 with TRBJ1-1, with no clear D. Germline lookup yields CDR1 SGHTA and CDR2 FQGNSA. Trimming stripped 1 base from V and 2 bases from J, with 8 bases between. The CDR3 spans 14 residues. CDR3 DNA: TGTGCCAGCAGCTTAGGTGACGTAAACACTGAAGCTTTCTTT. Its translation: CASSLGDVNTEAFF.

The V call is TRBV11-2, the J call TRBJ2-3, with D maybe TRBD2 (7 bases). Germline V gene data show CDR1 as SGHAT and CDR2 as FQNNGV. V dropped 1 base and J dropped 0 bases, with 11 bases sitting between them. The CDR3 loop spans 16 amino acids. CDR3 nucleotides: TGTGCCAGCAGCTTAGTGGGGGGGCCTAGCACAGATACGCAGTATTTT. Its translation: CASSLVGGPSTDTQYF.

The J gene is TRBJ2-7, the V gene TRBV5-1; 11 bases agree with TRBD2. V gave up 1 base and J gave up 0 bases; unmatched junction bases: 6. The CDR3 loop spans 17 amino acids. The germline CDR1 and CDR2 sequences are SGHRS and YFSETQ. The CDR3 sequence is CASSLRGGTSGSYEQYF. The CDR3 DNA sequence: TGCGCCAGCAGCTTGAGAGGTGGGACTAGCGGCTCCTACGAGCAGTACTTC. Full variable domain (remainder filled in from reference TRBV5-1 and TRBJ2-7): KAGVTQTPRYLIKTRGQQVTLSCSPISGHRSVSWYQQTPGQGLQFLFEYFSETQRNKGNFPGRFSGRQFSNSRSEMNVSTLELGDSALYLCASSLRGGTSGSYEQYFGPGTRLTVT.

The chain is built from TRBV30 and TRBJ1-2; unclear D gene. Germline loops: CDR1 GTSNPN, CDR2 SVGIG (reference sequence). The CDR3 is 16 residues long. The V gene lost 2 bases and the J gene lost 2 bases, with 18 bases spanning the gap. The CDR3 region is CAWSKGGKHPNYGYTF. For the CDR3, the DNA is TGTGCCTGGAGTAAGGGCGGAAAACACCCGAACTATGGCTACACCTTC.

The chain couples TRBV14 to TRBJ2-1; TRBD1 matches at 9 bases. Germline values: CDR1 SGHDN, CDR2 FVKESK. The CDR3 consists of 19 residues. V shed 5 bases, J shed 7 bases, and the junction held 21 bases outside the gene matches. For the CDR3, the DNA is TGTGCCAGCAGCACAAGGTGGGACAGGGAATCGATCAGTAGGAATGAGCAGTTCTTC. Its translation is CASSTRWDRESISRNEQFF.

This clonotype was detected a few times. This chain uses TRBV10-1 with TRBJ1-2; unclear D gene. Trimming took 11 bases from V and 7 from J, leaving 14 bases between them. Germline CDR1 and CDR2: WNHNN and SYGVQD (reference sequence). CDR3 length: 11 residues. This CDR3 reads CAGTSRFGYTF. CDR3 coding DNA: TGCGCCGGAACAAGCAGGTTTGGCTACACCTTC.

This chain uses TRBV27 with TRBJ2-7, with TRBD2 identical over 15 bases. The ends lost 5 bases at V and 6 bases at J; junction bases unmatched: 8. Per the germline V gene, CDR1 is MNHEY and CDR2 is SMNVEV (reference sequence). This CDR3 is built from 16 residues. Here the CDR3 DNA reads TGTGCCAGCAGTCCGGGACTAGCGGGAGGCCCCCGCGAGCAGTACTTC. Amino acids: CASSPGLAGGPREQYF.

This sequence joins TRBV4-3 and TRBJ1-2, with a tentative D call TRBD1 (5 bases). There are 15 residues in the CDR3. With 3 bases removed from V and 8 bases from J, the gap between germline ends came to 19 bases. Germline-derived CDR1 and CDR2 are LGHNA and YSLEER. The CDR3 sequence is CASSQGQTQRFGYTF. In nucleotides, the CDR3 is TGCGCCAGCAGCCAGGGGCAGACGCAACGCTTCGGCTACACCTTC.

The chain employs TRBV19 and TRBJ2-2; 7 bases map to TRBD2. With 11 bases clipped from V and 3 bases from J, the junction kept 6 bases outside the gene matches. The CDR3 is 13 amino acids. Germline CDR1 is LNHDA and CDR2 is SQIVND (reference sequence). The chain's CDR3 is CASSGLYTGELFF. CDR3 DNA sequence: TGTGCCTCTAGCGGACTTTACACCGGGGAGCTGTTTTTT.

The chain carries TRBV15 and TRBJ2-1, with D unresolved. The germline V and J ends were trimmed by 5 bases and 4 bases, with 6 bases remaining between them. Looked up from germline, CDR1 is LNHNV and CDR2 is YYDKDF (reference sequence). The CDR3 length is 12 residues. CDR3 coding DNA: TGTGCCACCAGCGCACAATACAATGAGCAGTTCTTC. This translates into CATSAQYNEQFF.

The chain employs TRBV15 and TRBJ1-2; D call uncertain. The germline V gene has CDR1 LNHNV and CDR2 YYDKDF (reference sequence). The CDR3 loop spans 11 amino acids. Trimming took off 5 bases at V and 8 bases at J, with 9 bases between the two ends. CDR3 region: CATSGSGGYTF. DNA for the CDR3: TGTGCCACCAGCGGCTCGGGAGGCTACACCTTC. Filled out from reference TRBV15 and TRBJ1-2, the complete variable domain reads DAMVIQNPRYQVTQFGKPVTLSCSQTLNHNVMYWYQQKSSQAPKLLFHYYDKDFNNEADTPDNFQSRRPNTSFCFLDIRSPGLGDTAMYLCATSGSGGYTFGSGTRLTVV.

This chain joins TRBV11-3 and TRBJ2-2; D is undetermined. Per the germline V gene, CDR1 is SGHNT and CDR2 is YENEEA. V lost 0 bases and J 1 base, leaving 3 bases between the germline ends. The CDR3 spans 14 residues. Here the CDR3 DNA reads TGTGCCAGCAGCTTAGACAGGAACACCGGGGAGCTGTTTTTT. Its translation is CASSLDRNTGELFF. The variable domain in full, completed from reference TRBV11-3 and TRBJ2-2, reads EAGVVQSPRYKIIEKKQPVAFWCNPISGHNTLYWYLQNLGQGPELLIRYENEEAVDDSQLPKDRFSAERLKGVDSTLKIQPAELGDSAVYLCASSLDRNTGELFFGEGSRLTVL.

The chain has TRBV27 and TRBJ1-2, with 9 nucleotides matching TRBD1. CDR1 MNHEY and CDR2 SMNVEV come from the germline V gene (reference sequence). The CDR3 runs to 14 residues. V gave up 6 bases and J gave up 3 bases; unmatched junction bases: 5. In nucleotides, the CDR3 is TGTGCCAGCAGAATAACAGGGGGCTACTATGGCTACACCTTC. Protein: CASRITGGYYGYTF.

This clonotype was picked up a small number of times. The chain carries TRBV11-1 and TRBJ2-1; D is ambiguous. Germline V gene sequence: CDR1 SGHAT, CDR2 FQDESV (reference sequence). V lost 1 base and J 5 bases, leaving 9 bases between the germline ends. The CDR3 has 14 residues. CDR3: CASSLEIRDNEQFF. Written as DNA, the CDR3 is TGTGCCAGCAGCTTAGAAATTAGGGACAATGAGCAGTTCTTC.